This T cell receptor beta chain was captured in a study of T-cell memory formation after mild COVID-19. Study results and caveats: Contracting CD4+ clones sat mainly in CM and EM; CD8+ in EMRA. Some clones that responded turned up in pre-infection memory, which suggests that cross-reactive memory joined in. Clones shrinking from day 15 to 85 showed even CD4/CD8 mixes; later expanders tilted CD4+.

J was trimmed by 4 bases and V by 4 bases; bases with no gene match: 4. CDR1 is MNHEY and CDR2 is SMNVEV in the germline V gene (reference sequence). This CDR3 contains 14 residues. This clonotype was observed a few times. What it recognizes is unknown. Sample barcodes and UMIs were carried by the TCR alpha and TCR beta cDNA libraries that 5'RACE generated with constant-segment primers. From the 5' RACE reads, TCRdb called clonotypes with MiXCR, one entry per CDR3 protein. The data contain under 300,000 distinct CDR3 sequences, roughly 8.2% of them singletons. The chain employs TRBV27 and TRBJ2-5; 9 nucleotides match TRBD1. Sample: PBMCs or a T cell subset sorted from them (not recorded which). This clonotype originated in a man aged 18-30 years who had mild COVID-19 (a few samples of this study predate the infection). Cell type and time point are not known. CDR3: CASSSPGQGETQYF. The CDR3 DNA is TGTGCCAGCAGTTCCCCGGGACAGGGAGAGACCCAGTACTTC.